This passage covers 3 T cell receptor beta chains from one sample sequenced in a study of beta chain features in type 1 diabetes. General study results and limits: Moderately but significantly shorter TCRB CDR3s were found in Type 1 diabetes patients in all four CD4+ subsets.

No antigen is known for these receptors. Isolated RNA was reverse transcribed in full, so expressed TCRB transcripts were sequenced. TCRdb keeps only in-frame clones here, not all; method: immunoSEQ multiplex PCR. Found here are about 650,000 clones, 12% of them singletons; the top ten hold around 0.12%. The specimen sequenced was naive CD4+ T cells from blood. These receptors originate from a young man with type 1 diabetes.

The chain joins TRBV9 to TRBJ2-3, with 11 bases lining up with TRBD2. Trimming cost V 10 bases and J 1 base; bases outside gene matches: 17. This CDR3 has 18 residues. Germline loops: CDR1 SGDLS, CDR2 YYNGEE. Here the CDR3 reads CALRRQTGLADCTDTQYF. CDR3 sequence (DNA): TGTGCCCTCCGGCGGCAGACGGGACTAGCGGATTGCACAGATACGCAGTATTTT.

The table lists this clone with a few counts. The V and J genes are TRBV11-2 and TRBJ1-4; 7 bases agree with TRBD1. This CDR3 region has 14 residues. Trimming cost V 7 bases and J 4 bases; bases outside gene matches: 6. Germline V gene data show CDR1 as SGHAT and CDR2 as FQNNGV. The CDR3, as DNA: TGTGCCAGCACCCTGACAGGGCTTAATGAAAAACTGTTTTTT. Amino acids: CASTLTGLNEKLFF.

Only a few counts were recorded for this clone. The CDR3 here is CASSARGGSYNSPLHF. CDR3 bases: TGTGCCAGCAGCGCGCGAGGTGGCTCCTATAATTCACCCCTCCACTTT. The chain links TRBV9 to TRBJ1-6; D gene unclear. This CDR3 spans 16 amino acids. V shed 3 bases and J shed 0 bases, with 10 bases lying between them. Germline CDR1 SGDLS, CDR2 YYNGEE.